This entry lists 21 T cell receptor beta chains sequenced from one sample in a study of blood T cell repertoires in COVID-19. Assay used: immunoSEQ multiplex PCR; TCRdb lists only in-frame clones, some missing. The sample has approximately 300,000 clones; 83% are singletons. Sample: peripheral blood. The source of these receptors is a woman in her forties or fifties with acute or convalescent COVID-19.

This chain joins TRBV5-1 and TRBJ2-1, with 14 bases that match TRBD2. The CDR3 is made up of 15 amino acids. The V gene end was trimmed by 4 bases and the J gene end by 9 bases; junction bases not matched to a gene: 6. Germline V lookup: CDR1 SGHRS, CDR2 YFSETQ. For the CDR3, the DNA is TGCGCCAGCAGCGGGACTAGCGGGAGTGTCGGTGAGCAGTTCTTC. Its protein product is CASSGTSGSVGEQFF.

The J gene is TRBJ1-2, the V gene TRBV6-5, with TRBD1 identical over 8 bases. V shed 7 bases, J shed 8 bases, and the junction held 15 bases outside the gene matches. CDR3 length: 15 amino acids. Germline values: CDR1 MNHEY, CDR2 SVGAGI. The CDR3 sequence is CASMGSGQGALGYTF. The CDR3, as DNA: TGTGCCAGCATGGGGTCAGGACAGGGAGCCTTGGGCTACACCTTC.

The V call is TRBV2, the J call TRBJ1-2; 10 bases are a match to TRBD1. Germline CDR1 and CDR2: SNHLY and FYNNEI. The CDR3 is made up of 18 amino acids. The junction had 17 bases not matched to a gene; V was cut back by 2 bases and J by 8 bases. Here the CDR3 DNA reads TGTGCCAGCAGTGAAAGGGACAGGGGATTTAGGGCTTCAGGAGGCTACACCTTC. Translated, it gives CASSERDRGFRASGGYTF.

The chain is built from TRBV4-3 and TRBJ1-5, with 7 nucleotides matching TRBD1. The trim removed 3 bases at V and 7 bases at J, leaving 9 bases unmatched. In germline, CDR1 is LGHNA, CDR2 YSLEER. The CDR3 extends over 15 amino acids. DNA of the CDR3: TGCGCCAGCAGCCAGGAAACAGGGGCAGGGCAGCCCCAGCATTTT. Amino acids: CASSQETGAGQPQHF.

The chain couples TRBV2 to TRBJ2-7, with a tentative D call TRBD1 (5 bases). Trimming removed 7 bases from V and 2 bases from J, with 15 bases in between. Germline CDR1 is SNHLY and CDR2 is FYNNEI. The CDR3 runs to 14 residues. CDR3 sequence reads: CASKPQGLPYEQYF. As DNA, the CDR3 is TGTGCCAGCAAACCCCAGGGATTGCCCTACGAGCAGTACTTC. Based on the CDR3 plus reference TRBV2 and TRBJ2-7, the full variable domain is EPEVTQTPSHQVTQMGQEVILRCVPISNHLYFYWYRQILGQKVEFLVSFYNNEISEKSEIFDDQFSVERPDGSNFTLKIRSTKLEDSAMYFCASKPQGLPYEQYFGPGTRLTVT.

J is TRBJ1-4 and V is TRBV10-1; D gene uncertain. CDR1 is WNHNN and CDR2 is SYGVQD in the germline V gene (reference sequence). Trimming took off 3 bases at V and 0 bases at J, with 11 bases between the two ends. CDR3 length equals 16 residues. CDR3 in amino acids: CASSDAPGTTNEKLFF. The CDR3 bases are TGCGCCAGCAGTGATGCACCGGGAACAACTAATGAAAAACTGTTTTTT.

The V gene is TRBV4-3, the J gene TRBJ2-3, with 9 bases aligning to TRBD2. CDR1 and CDR2 (germline): LGHNA, YSLEER. The CDR3 is made up of 17 amino acids. V lost 1 base to trimming and J lost 10 bases; unmatched junction nucleotides: 15. The DNA for the CDR3 is TGCGCCAGCAGCCAAGCTTTTCTAGCGGGGACGCAGGGGGCGCAGTATTTT. Translating gives CASSQAFLAGTQGAQYF.

The chain couples TRBV5-4 to TRBJ1-2; D uncertain. The CDR3 runs 14 residues. V was trimmed by 7 bases and J by 1 base, leaving 14 bases between them. Germline CDR1 reads SGHNT; CDR2 reads YYREEE (reference sequence). This chain's CDR3 is CASHSGGNNYGYTF. The DNA for the CDR3 is TGTGCCAGCCACTCAGGAGGTAATAACTATGGCTACACCTTC.

The sample holds one count of this clone. The chain recombines TRBV4-3 with TRBJ2-3; 7 bases line up with TRBD2. The J segment lost 2 bases and the V segment lost 4 bases, leaving 9 bases of the junction unmatched. CDR3 size: 16 residues. CDR1 and CDR2 (germline): LGHNA, YSLEER. The CDR3 sequence: CASSLLTSADTDTQYF. CDR3 coding DNA: TGCGCCAGCAGCCTACTAACTAGCGCAGACACAGATACGCAGTATTTT.

The gene calls are TRBV28 and TRBJ1-5; D gene uncertain. This CDR3 comprises 12 residues. Germline lookup yields CDR1 MDHEN and CDR2 SYDVKM. Trimming stripped 6 bases from V and 6 bases from J, with 9 bases between. This CDR3 reads CASRQEPQPQHF. Here the CDR3 DNA reads TGTGCCAGCAGGCAGGAACCTCAGCCCCAGCATTTT.

The J gene is TRBJ1-2, the V gene TRBV10-3; D unclear. V lost 3 bases, J lost 8 bases, and 7 bases lay in between. There are 11 residues in the CDR3. Per germline, CDR1 ENHRY and CDR2 SYGVKD. CDR3 region: CAISEGGGYTF. The CDR3, as DNA: TGTGCCATCAGTGAAGGCGGGGGCTACACCTTC.

V usage is TRBV15 and J usage is TRBJ1-2; D gene uncertain. CDR3 length: 15 amino acids. V was pared by 2 bases and J by 2 bases, with 12 bases between. Germline CDR1 reads LNHNV; CDR2 reads YYDKDF (reference sequence). CDR3 in amino acids: CATSRIFSRNYGYTF. The CDR3 nucleotides read TGTGCCACCAGCAGAATTTTCTCCAGAAACTATGGCTACACCTTC.

The chain uses TRBV5-1 and TRBJ1-1; D is undetermined. CDR3 length: 12 amino acids. CDR1 and CDR2 from the germline V gene are SGHRS and YFSETQ. The germline V and J ends were trimmed by 4 bases and 0 bases, with 4 bases remaining between them. The CDR3: CASSLLNTEAFF. In DNA form, the CDR3 reads TGCGCCAGCAGCCTTCTGAACACTGAAGCTTTCTTT. The full variable domain, rest sourced from reference TRBV5-1 and TRBJ1-1, is KAGVTQTPRYLIKTRGQQVTLSCSPISGHRSVSWYQQTPGQGLQFLFEYFSETQRNKGNFPGRFSGRQFSNSRSEMNVSTLELGDSALYLCASSLLNTEAFFGQGTRLTVV.

The chain employs TRBV5-4 and TRBJ1-1, with a possible D match to TRBD1 (6 bases). Per germline, CDR1 SGHNT and CDR2 YYREEE (reference sequence). The CDR3 extends over 14 amino acids. Trimming stripped 6 bases from V and 5 bases from J, with 17 bases between. CDR3 protein: CASKSEGVVTEAFF. The CDR3 DNA follows: TGTGCCAGCAAAAGTGAGGGGGTAGTTACTGAAGCTTTCTTT.

The DNA of the CDR3 is TGTGCCAGCAGCTTAGGGGGCACCTCCTACAATGAGCAGTTCTTC. As protein: CASSLGGTSYNEQFF. V is TRBV5-4 and J is TRBJ2-1, with 7 bases matching TRBD1. Germline V gene data show CDR1 as SGHNT and CDR2 as YYREEE (reference sequence). V lost 2 bases and J lost 0; bases outside the gene matches: 2. The CDR3 totals 15 residues.

This rearrangement joins TRBV4-2 to TRBJ2-2; possibly TRBD2 for D (6 bases). The V gene lost 1 base and the J gene lost 6 bases, with 9 bases spanning the gap. The CDR3 extends over 14 amino acids. Germline loops: CDR1 LGHNA, CDR2 YNFKEQ. The CDR3 sequence: CASSQGIAAGELFF. DNA of the CDR3: TGTGCCAGCAGCCAAGGGATAGCGGCCGGGGAGCTGTTTTTT.

The chain couples TRBV27 to TRBJ1-5; weak D call: TRBD1 (5 bases). Germline V gives CDR1 MNHEY, CDR2 SMNVEV (reference sequence). Trimming left V 0 bases short and J 0 bases short, with 15 bases between. The CDR3 spans 18 residues. Here the CDR3 reads CASSLSSVTAYSNQPQHF. The CDR3 DNA is TGTGCCAGCAGTTTATCATCCGTGACAGCCTATAGCAATCAGCCCCAGCATTTT.

This chain uses TRBV19 with TRBJ2-7; 7 bases align to TRBD1. CDR1 is LNHDA, CDR2 SQIVND, per germline (reference sequence). After removal of 5 bases from V and 6 bases from J, the junction contained 10 bases not matched to a gene. This CDR3 is built from 14 residues. The CDR3 loop is CASSPSDRALEQYV. The CDR3 coding sequence is TGTGCCAGTAGTCCCTCCGACAGGGCCCTCGAGCAGTACGTC.

The V gene is TRBV7-2, the J gene TRBJ2-5; D might be TRBD2 (5 bases). There are 12 residues in the CDR3. Germline V CDR1 and CDR2: SGHTA, FQGNSA. V lost 4 bases to trimming and J lost 3 bases, with 6 bases between them. The CDR3 DNA is TGTGCCAGCAGCTCCGGGAAAGAGACCCAGTACTTC. Translated, it gives CASSSGKETQYF.

This clone has a handful of counts. The gene calls are TRBV12-3 or TRBV12-4 and TRBJ1-1, with 8 bases lining up with TRBD1. With 5 bases clipped from V and 6 bases from J, the junction kept 5 bases outside the gene matches. The CDR3 has 13 residues. The CDR3 reads CASSGMDRAEAFF. CDR3 in DNA: TGTGCCAGCAGTGGAATGGACAGGGCTGAAGCTTTCTTT.

In regard to this clone: Other nucleotide sequences from this sample produce the same CDR3. V gene TRBV9 combines with J gene TRBJ2-5; the D gene is possibly TRBD2 (5 bases). Trimming removed 3 bases at V and 1 base at J, with 7 bases between. The CDR3 is 13 amino acids. Germline loops: CDR1 SGDLS, CDR2 YYNGEE. CDR3 sequence reads: CASSARGQETQYF. DNA of the CDR3: TGTGCCAGCAGCGCACGGGGCCAAGAGACCCAGTACTTC.